The next 19 T cell receptor beta chains were all read from a single sample in a study of tumor and adjacent non-tumor tissue in lung cancer. Three rounds of nested PCR, following a modified ARM-PCR protocol, produced the TCRbeta library. TCRdb recomputed calls from the multiplex PCR reads with MiXCR, one row per CDR3 protein. This table has roughly 120,000 distinct CDR3 sequences, roughly 84% appearing once. The template was RNA from unsorted bulk tissue. Material: lung tumor tissue. The receptors here all came from a man between 65 and 85 years old with non-small cell lung cancer.

As concerns this clonotype: A junction boundary mismatches the germline segment, possibly from a read error. The chain carries TRBV2 and TRBJ1-3, with unresolved D. From germline, CDR1 is SNHLY and CDR2 FYNNEI. CDR3 size: 16 residues. Here the CDR3 reads CTSSEVRGSSGNTIYF. In nucleotides, the CDR3 is TGTACCAGCAGTGAGGTCCGGGGTAGCTCTGGAAACACCATATATTTT.

As for this clonotype: A much larger clone lies a single base off, so this may be a read error. This chain connects TRBV20-1 to TRBJ1-1; 12 bases map to TRBD1. Germline CDR1 reads DFQATT; CDR2 reads SNEGSKA (reference sequence). The CDR3 sequence is 12 residues long. This CDR3 is CSASGTGGLALF. CDR3 in DNA: TGCAGTGCTAGTGGGACAGGGGGCCTGGCTTTATTT.

At least ten counts were recorded for this clonotype. This chain uses TRBV28 with TRBJ1-2; D might be TRBD1 (6 bases). The CDR3 contains 12 residues. Per the germline V gene, CDR1 is MDHEN and CDR2 is SYDVKM. Trimming removed 3 bases from V and 6 bases from J, with 8 bases in between. CDR3 DNA: TGTGCCAGCAGTTTGACAGGACATGGCTACACCTTC. Protein sequence: CASSLTGHGYTF.

Turning to this clonotype: A single base separates this from a much larger clone, so it may be a read error. The chain uses TRBV20-1 and TRBJ2-1; no reliable D call. Trimming took 6 bases from V and 8 from J, leaving 20 bases between them. CDR1 is DFQATT and CDR2 is SNEGSKA in the germline V gene (reference sequence). The CDR3 is 14 residues long. CDR3: CSAETPPAGDEQFF. DNA of the CDR3: TGCAGTGCCGAGACACCGCCAGCTGGGGATGAGCAGTTCTTC.

V gene TRBV12-3 or TRBV12-4 combines with J gene TRBJ2-7; D possibly matches TRBD1 or TRBD2 (6 bases each). The V gene lost 6 bases and the J gene lost 2 bases, with 17 bases spanning the gap. The CDR3 is 15 residues long. CDR3 DNA: TGTGCCAGCAGGACGAGTTGGGGGGCCACCTACGAGCAGTACTTC. This translates into CASRTSWGATYEQYF.

About this clonotype itself: One junction end does not reproduce the germline sequence, and a read error may be involved. The V and J genes are TRBV11-2 and TRBJ2-1, with unresolved D. Germline V CDR1 and CDR2: SGHAT, FQNNGV. The CDR3 loop spans 11 amino acids. The CDR3 DNA follows: TGTGCCAGCAGCCCGGGCAATGAGTATTTATTC. This translates into CASSPGNEYLF.

Turning to this clonotype: The conserved closing phenylalanine or tryptophan is absent in this CDR3, likely reflecting a read error. The limits of the CDR3 on the DNA are not certain, so only TCRdb's listed CDR3 is given. This sequence joins TRBV29-1 and TRBJ2-2; the table's D gene call, TRBD2, was not cross checked with the DNA. The CDR3 has 14 amino acids, counting both end residues. Germline V gene sequence: CDR1 SQVTM, CDR2 ANQGSEA. The CDR3 protein is CNADVAGGTGEMFI.

On this clonotype: A much more abundant neighbour one base away suggests this may be a read error. The chain links TRBV5-1 to TRBJ2-1, with a weak D call TRBD2 (5 bases). CDR3 length: 14 residues. The V gene's germline CDR1 is SGHRS and CDR2 YFSETQ. In DNA form, the CDR3 reads TGCGCCAACAGCGTTGAGGGCTCCTACAATGAGCAGTTCTTC. Protein: CANSVEGSYNEQFF.

In its sample, this clonotype was seen a few times. Just one base apart from a much larger clone, this may be a read error. The genes are TRBV20-1 and TRBJ2-1, with unresolved D. The germline V gene encodes CDR1 DFQATT and CDR2 SNEGSKA (reference sequence). The CDR3 runs 14 residues. The CDR3 coding sequence is TGCAGTGCTAGAGGGGTTCCTCCCTACAATGAGCGGTTCTTC. Translated, it gives CSARGVPPYNERFF.

On this clonotype itself: An end of the junction does not agree with germline; a read error may underlie this. This chain links TRBV12-3 or TRBV12-4 with TRBJ1-1; perhaps TRBD1 as D (5 bases). There are 14 residues in the CDR3. In nucleotides, the CDR3 is TGTGCCAGTAGTCTCTCCGGGGGGGTCACTGAAGCTTTGTTT. Its protein is CASSLSGGVTEALF.

As for this clonotype: With a much larger clone just one base away, this may be a read error. The V and J genes are TRBV6-6 and TRBJ2-1, with 8 nucleotides matching TRBD1. J lost 6 bases, V lost 7 bases, and 11 bases had no gene match. CDR3 length: 15 residues. The germline gives CDR1 MNHNY, CDR2 SVGAGI (reference sequence). This CDR3 is CASIVTGDLCNEQFF. Written as DNA, the CDR3 is TGTGCCAGCATTGTGACAGGGGACCTCTGCAATGAGCAGTTCTTC.

Points on this clonotype: This CDR3 fails to terminate in the conserved phenylalanine or tryptophan, so it likely reflects a read error. The V gene is TRBV10-3, the J gene TRBJ2-1, with 7 bases aligning to TRBD2. CDR1 and CDR2 from the germline V gene are ENHRY and SYGVKD. This CDR3 contains 12 residues. In DNA, the CDR3 is TGTGCCATCGGGCGGGAGATCAATGGGCAGTTCTAC. Protein: CAIGREINGQFY.

The chain links TRBV6-6 to TRBJ2-7, with D possibly TRBD1 on 5 matching bases. The germline CDR1 and CDR2 sequences are MNHNY and SVGAGI (reference sequence). The CDR3 extends over 14 amino acids. Written as DNA, the CDR3 is TGTGATAGCACTAAAAATTTGGGGCATTACGAGCAGTACTTC. It yields the protein CDSTKNLGHYEQYF.

This clonotype was counted only a few times. Given a much more abundant clone one base away, this may be a read error. The chain carries TRBV2 and TRBJ2-1; 7 bases agree with TRBD2. Germline V gene lookup returns CDR1 SNHLY and CDR2 FYNNEI. CDR3 length equals 15 residues. CDR3 region: CASSERLAAYNEQIF. CDR3 bases: TGTGCCAGCAGTGAAAGACTAGCAGCCTACAATGAGCAGATCTTC. Drawing the rest from reference TRBV2 and TRBJ2-1, the complete variable domain is EPEVTQTPSHQVTQMGQEVILRCVPISNHLYFYWYRQILGQKVEFLVSFYNNEISEKSEIFDDQFSVERPDGSNFTLKIRSTKLEDSAMYFCASSERLAAYNEQIFGPGTRLTVL.

On this clonotype itself: The junction and the germline gene differ at one end; a read error may be behind it. The CDR3 nucleotides are TGCGTCAGCAGTTTCAGAGGGGGGTACGAGCAGTACTTC. The encoded protein is CVSSFRGGYEQYF. The V gene is TRBV28, the J gene TRBJ2-7; the D gene could be TRBD1 or TRBD2 (6 bases each). Germline CDR1 MDHEN, CDR2 SYDVKM. This CDR3 spans 13 amino acids.

Notes on this clonotype: The junction shows a germline mismatch at one end, possibly a read error. V is TRBV6-1 and J is TRBJ1-4, with 7 nucleotides matching TRBD1. This CDR3 spans 16 amino acids. From germline, CDR1 is MNHNS and CDR2 SASEGT. The CDR3 protein is CVSSHVTGRLGEKLFF. The CDR3 nucleotides are TGTGTCAGCAGTCATGTGACAGGGCGCTTAGGGGAAAAACTGTTTTTT.

In regard to this clonotype: Likely a read error: the CDR3 ends without its conserved phenylalanine or tryptophan. No DNA is shown, since the ends of the CDR3 on it are uncertain; the CDR3 is the one TCRdb lists. The chain uses TRBV4-2 and TRBJ1-3; TRBD1 is the table's D call and was not checked against the DNA. Per the germline V gene, CDR1 is LGHNA and CDR2 is YNFKEQ. The CDR3 is 18 residues long, counting both termini. This chain's CDR3 is CASSLSVGGSSSGNTICS.

On this clonotype itself: One junction end disagrees with the germline gene, perhaps due to a read error. The chain recombines TRBV6-5 with TRBJ2-7; unclear D gene. The CDR3 runs 12 residues. Germline V gene data show CDR1 as MNHEY and CDR2 as SVGAGI. DNA of the CDR3: TGTACCAGCACCAGAGATGGGTACGAGCAGTGCTTC. It codes for CTSTRDGYEQCF.

The rearrangement uses TRBV6-1 and TRBJ1-2; D might be TRBD1 (6 bases). Germline assignment: CDR1 MNHNS and CDR2 SASEGT. This CDR3 spans 12 amino acids. V was shortened by 11 bases and J by 3 bases, with 13 bases between the two germline ends. DNA for the CDR3: TGTGCCGTCAGACACAGGGACTATGGCTACACCTTC. Translation gives CAVRHRDYGYTF.